This T cell receptor (beta chain) came from a study of blood T cell repertoires in COVID-19. Background on the study: Collection of acute and convalescent COVID-19 samples took place in the United States, Italy and Spain. PBMCs, B-cell-depleted T cells, or T cells were the source of the cDNA or gDNA that made up the material.

Authors' analysis steps: Nucleated cell counts were estimated from reference gene primer amplification. The repertoire was sequenced with immunoSEQ multiplex PCR; TCRdb's copy has only in-frame clones and lacks some. D and trimming come from the DNA, and the V and J calls and clone size come from that table. In the table there are roughly 290,000 clones, approximately 91% of which are singletons. V was clipped by 5 bases and J by 7 bases; unmatched bases: 4. The CDR3 is 13 amino acids. Germline V CDR1 and CDR2: SNHLY, FYNNEI. Sequenced input: peripheral blood. This TCR was recovered from a woman aged 55-69 years with acute or convalescent COVID-19. The chain employs TRBV2 and TRBJ1-5, with 8 bases matching TRBD1. The CDR3 nucleotides read TGTGCCAGCAGTTCGGACAGGGCCCAGCCCCAGCATTTT. This translates into CASSSDRAQPQHF.